Sequencing of this TCR beta chain was carried out in a study of beta chain features in type 1 diabetes. CDR3 size: 14 residues. Germline CDR1 MNHEY, CDR2 SVGAGI. V lost 2 bases and J lost 0, with 7 bases in between. Expressed TCRB transcripts were sequenced after all isolated RNA was converted to cDNA. The method was immunoSEQ multiplex PCR; TCRdb's version includes in-frame clones alone and lacks a portion of them. Altogether about 320,000 clones are present, about 15% being singletons, with the ten largest covering roughly 6.7%. The sequenced sample was central memory CD4+ T cells from blood. The chain links TRBV6-5 to TRBJ1-2; D gene ambiguous. The clonotype originates from a man aged 30 to 39 in good health. CDR3 nucleotides: TGTGCCAGCAGTTACATGTCAGCTAACTATGGCTACACCTTC. It translates to CASSYMSANYGYTF.